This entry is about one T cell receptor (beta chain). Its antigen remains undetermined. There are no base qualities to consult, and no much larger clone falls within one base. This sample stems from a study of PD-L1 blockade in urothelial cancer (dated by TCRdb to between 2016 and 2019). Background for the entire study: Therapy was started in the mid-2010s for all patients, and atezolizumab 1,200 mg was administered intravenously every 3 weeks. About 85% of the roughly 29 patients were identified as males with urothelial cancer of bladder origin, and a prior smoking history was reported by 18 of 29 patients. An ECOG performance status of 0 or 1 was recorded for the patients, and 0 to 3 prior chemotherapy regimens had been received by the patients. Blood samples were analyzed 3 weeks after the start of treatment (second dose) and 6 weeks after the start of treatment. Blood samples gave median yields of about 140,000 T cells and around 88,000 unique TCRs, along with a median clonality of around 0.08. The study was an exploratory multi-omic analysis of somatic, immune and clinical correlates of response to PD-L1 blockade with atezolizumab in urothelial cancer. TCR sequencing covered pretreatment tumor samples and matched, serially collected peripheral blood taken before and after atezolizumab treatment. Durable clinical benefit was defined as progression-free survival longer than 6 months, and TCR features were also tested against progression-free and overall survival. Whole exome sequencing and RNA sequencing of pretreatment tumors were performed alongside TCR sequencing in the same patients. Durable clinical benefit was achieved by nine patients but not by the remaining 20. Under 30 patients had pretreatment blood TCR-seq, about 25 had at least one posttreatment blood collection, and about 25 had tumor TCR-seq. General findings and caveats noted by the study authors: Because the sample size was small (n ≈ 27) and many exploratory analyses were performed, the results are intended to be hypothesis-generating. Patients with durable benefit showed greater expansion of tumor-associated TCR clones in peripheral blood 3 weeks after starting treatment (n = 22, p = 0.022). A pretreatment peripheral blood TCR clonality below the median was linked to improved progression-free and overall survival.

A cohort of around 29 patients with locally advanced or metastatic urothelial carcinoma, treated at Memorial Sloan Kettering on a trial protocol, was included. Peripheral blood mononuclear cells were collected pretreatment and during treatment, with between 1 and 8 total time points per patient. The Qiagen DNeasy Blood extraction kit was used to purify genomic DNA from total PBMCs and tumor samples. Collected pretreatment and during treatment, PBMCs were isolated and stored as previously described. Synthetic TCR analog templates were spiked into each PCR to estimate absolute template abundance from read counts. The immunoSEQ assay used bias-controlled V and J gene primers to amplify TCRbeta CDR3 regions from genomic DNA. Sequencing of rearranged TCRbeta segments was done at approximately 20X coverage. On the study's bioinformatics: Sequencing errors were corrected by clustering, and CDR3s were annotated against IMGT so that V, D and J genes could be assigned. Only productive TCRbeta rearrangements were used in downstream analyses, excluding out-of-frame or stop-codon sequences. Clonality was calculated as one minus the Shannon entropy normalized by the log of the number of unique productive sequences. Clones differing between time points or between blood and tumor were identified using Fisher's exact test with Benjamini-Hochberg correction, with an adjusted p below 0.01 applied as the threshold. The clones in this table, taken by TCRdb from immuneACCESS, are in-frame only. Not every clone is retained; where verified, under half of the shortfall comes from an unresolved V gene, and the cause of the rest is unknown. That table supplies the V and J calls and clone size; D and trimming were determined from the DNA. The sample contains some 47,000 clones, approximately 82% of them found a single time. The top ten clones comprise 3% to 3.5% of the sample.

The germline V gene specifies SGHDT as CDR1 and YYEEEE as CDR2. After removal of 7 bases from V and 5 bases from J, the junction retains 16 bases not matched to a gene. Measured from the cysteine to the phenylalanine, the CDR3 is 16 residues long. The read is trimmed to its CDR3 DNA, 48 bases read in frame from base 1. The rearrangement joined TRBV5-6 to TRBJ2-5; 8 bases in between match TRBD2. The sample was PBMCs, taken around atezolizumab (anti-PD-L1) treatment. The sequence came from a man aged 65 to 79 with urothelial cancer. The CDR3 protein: CASSAVAGRGVETQYF. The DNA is TGTGCCAGCTCGGCGGTAGCGGGAAGAGGCGTGGAGACCCAGTACTTC.